This T cell receptor beta chain was sequenced for a study of blood T cell repertoires in COVID-19. This CDR3 region has 13 residues. CDR1 is MNHNY and CDR2 is SVGAGI in the germline V gene (reference sequence). Trimming pared 1 base from V and 0 bases from J, leaving 3 bases between. Using immunoSEQ multiplex PCR, the repertoire was profiled, and TCRdb retains in-frame clones only, with some absent. The table has some 270,000 clones, approximately 83% seen once. The genes are TRBV6-6 and TRBJ1-1; D is uncertain. Source material: PBMCs or T cells enriched from blood (not recorded which). This TCR derives from a woman in her twenties or thirties who had recovered from COVID-19. CDR3 in amino acids: CASSYLVNTEAFF. As DNA, the CDR3 is TGTGCCAGCAGTTACTTAGTGAACACTGAAGCTTTCTTT.